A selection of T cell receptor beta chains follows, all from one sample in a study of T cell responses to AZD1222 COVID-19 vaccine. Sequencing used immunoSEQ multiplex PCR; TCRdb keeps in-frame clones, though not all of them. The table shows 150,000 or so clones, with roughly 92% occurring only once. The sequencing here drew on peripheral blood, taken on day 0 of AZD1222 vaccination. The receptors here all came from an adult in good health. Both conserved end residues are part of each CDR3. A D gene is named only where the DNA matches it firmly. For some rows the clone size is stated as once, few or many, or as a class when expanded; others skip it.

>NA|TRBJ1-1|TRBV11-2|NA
TGTGCCAGCAGCAACCTCTTTACAGGTGAAGCTTTCTTT
CASSNLFTGEAFF
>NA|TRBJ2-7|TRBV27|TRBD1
TGTGCCACCCGGACAGGGGCTAGTAACGAGCAGTACTTC
CATRTGASNEQYF
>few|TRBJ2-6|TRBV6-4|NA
TGTGCCAGCAGTGACAACTCTGGGGCCAACGTCCTGACTTTC
CASSDNSGANVLTF
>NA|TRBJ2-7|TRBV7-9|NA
TGTGCCAGCAGCTTAAATCCAGGGCAGGGTGCTTACGAGCAGTACTTC
CASSLNPGQGAYEQYF
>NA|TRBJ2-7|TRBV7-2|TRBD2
TGTGCCAGCAGCTTAGGGACTAGCGGGGGCCACTACGAGCAGTACTTC
CASSLGTSGGHYEQYF
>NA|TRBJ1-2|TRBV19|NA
TGTGCCAGTAGTATAGGCACTCGACCCCACTATGGCTACACCTTC
CASSIGTRPHYGYTF
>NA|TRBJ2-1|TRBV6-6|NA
TGTGCCAGCAGTTTCGGGACAAACTCCTACAATGAGCAGTTCTTC
CASSFGTNSYNEQFF
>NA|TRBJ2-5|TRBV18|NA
TGTGCCAGCTCACTTTGGTACCAAGAGACCCAGTACTTC
CASSLWYQETQYF
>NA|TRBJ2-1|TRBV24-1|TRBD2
TGTGCCACCAGTGAGAGTCTGGGCGGGGGTATTTCCTACAATGAGCAGTTCTTC
CATSESLGGGISYNEQFF
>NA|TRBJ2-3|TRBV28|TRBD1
TGTGCCAGCAGCACCGCGACAGGGCCCCCCACAGATACGCAGTATTTT
CASSTATGPPTDTQYF
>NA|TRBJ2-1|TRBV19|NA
TGTGCCAGTAGTATTGGCCAGAGCTCCTACAATGAGCAGTTCTTC
CASSIGQSSYNEQFF
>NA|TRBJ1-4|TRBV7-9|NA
TGTGCCAGCAGCGTCCTGAATGAAAAACTGTTTTTT
CASSVLNEKLFF
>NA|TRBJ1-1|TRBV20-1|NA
TGCAGTGCTAGTGATCTGAGAGGGACCACTGAAGCTTTCTTT
CSASDLRGTTEAFF
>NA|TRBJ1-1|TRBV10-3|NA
TGTGCCATCACCAGAGGACAGTTGAACACTGAAGCTTTCTTT
CAITRGQLNTEAFF
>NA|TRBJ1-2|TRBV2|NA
TGTGCCAGCATCCGGGGAAAGAACTATGGCTACACCTTC
CASIRGKNYGYTF
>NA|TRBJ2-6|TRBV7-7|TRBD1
TGTGCTAGCAGCCCCGACAGGGGGCCCTCTTTTGGGGCCAACGTCCTGACTTTC
CASSPDRGPSFGANVLTF
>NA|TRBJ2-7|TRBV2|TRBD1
TGTGCCAGCAGTTCGTGGACAGGGGACTACGAGCAGTACTTC
CASSSWTGDYEQYF
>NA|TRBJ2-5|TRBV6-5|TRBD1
TGTGCCAGCAGGGACAGGGTTTCAGAGACCCAGTACTTC
CASRDRVSETQYF
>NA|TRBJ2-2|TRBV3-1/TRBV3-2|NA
TGTGCCAGCAGCCAAGTCCGGGGCCGGGTCACCGGGGAGCTGTTTTTT
CASSQVRGRVTGELFF
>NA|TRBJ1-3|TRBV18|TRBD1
TGTGCCAGCTCACGTGCGGGGACAGCAGGAAACACCATATATTTT
CASSRAGTAGNTIYF
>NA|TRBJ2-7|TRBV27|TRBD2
TGTGCCAGCAGTCTCGGACTAGCGGGAATCAACGAGCAGTACTTC
CASSLGLAGINEQYF
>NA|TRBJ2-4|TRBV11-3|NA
TGTGCCAGCAGCAAGGAGGCAGTTCAGTACTTC
CASSKEAVQYF
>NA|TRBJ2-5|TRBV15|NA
TGTGCCACCAGCCGAGGGGAGATCCAAGAGACCCAGTACTTC
CATSRGEIQETQYF
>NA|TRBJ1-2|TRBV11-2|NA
TGTGCCAGCACCGTCGGAGGGCTTACCTATGGCTACACCTTC
CASTVGGLTYGYTF
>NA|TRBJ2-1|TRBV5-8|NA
TGTGCCAGGGGGGGCAGGAGCTCCTACAATGAGCAGTTCTTC
CARGGRSSYNEQFF
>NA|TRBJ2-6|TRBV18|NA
TGTGCCAGCTCACCTGGACAGAGCTCTGGGGCCAACGTCCTGACTTTC
CASSPGQSSGANVLTF